This T cell receptor (beta chain) appears in the sequencing data of a study of identical twins. Findings of the study overall: Excess low generation probability was seen in twin-shared out-of-frame alpha sequences. Because invariant MAIT and iNKT cells could be present, zero-insertion analyses could be partly confounded. Cord blood's abundant beta clonotypes had fewer insertions, unlike memory repertoires.

A universal primer site was created by template switching, with the cDNA bearing unique molecular identifiers. TCRdb ran MiXCR on the 5' RACE reads and lists one entry per CDR3 protein. The profile shows approximately 220,000 distinct CDR3 sequences, 9.4% of them singletons. Only a few counts were recorded for this clonotype. No antigen is known for it. This CDR3 comprises 13 residues. Germline V lookup: CDR1 DFQATT, CDR2 SNEGSKA (reference sequence). Losses at the gene ends were 6 bases for V and 10 bases for J; bases not matched to a gene: 13. Sequenced material: memory (CD45RO+) T cells sorted from blood. The sequence was collected from a woman under 30 in good health. V usage is TRBV20-1 and J usage is TRBJ1-1, with 8 bases lining up with TRBD1. The CDR3 coding sequence is TGCAGTGCCCCAGACAGGGGTAGGGGTAGAGCTTTCTTT. As protein: CSAPDRGRGRAFF.